This T cell receptor beta chain derives from a study of blood T cell repertoires in COVID-19 (dated by TCRdb to the early 2020s). Study-wide context: Samples from collaborators originated in the United States, Italy and Spain and spanned both the acute and convalescent phases of COVID-19. The prospective study material was composed of cDNA or gDNA derived from T cells, B-cell-depleted T cells, or PBMCs. The dataset comprised deeply sampled blood TCRbeta repertoires from subjects exposed to, actively infected with, or recovered from COVID-19. A freely available public database, intended as a resource for researchers studying the immune response to SARS-CoV-2, is where the repertoires were released. Samples were obtained from the ongoing ImmuneRACE study (first 160 participants) and from 1,200 or so subjects provided by 6 global collaborators. Sample metadata almost always included a de-identified subject ID, COVID-19 status, age in years and sex. Where HLA class I and class II types were available, the types were taken from metadata supplied by the sample provider, not from assay-based typing.

Whole blood was collected in K2EDTA tubes by collaborating institutions according to the institutions' own protocols. For TCRbeta analysis, collaborators shipped samples in one of three forms: frozen whole blood, isolated PBMCs, or DNA extracted from either of those sample types. This clone was detected a few times. This clone's antigen is unknown. No per-base quality is available; no much larger clone lies one base away. Paper-wide results and their limitations: The amount of clinical and demographic metadata varied by source and participant and was provided uncurated.

The immunoSEQ Assay, a bias-controlled multiplex PCR, was used to amplify TCRbeta CDR3 regions from genomic DNA. For the original study's pipeline: The number of nucleated cells in each sample was estimated from the amplification of reference gene primers within the assay. To quantify the absolute abundance of each unique TCRbeta CDR3 rearrangement, sequence reads were collapsed and filtered. Productive Simpson clonality was computed per sample as the square root of Simpson's diversity index over productive rearrangements. TCRdb obtained this table from immuneACCESS and retained in-frame rearrangements with V and J assigned. These tables miss some clones; where compared with another copy, unresolved V genes account for less than half of the shortfall, and the remainder is unexplained. V and J calls and clone size are given by that table; D and trimming were obtained from the DNA. The sample table contains some 50,000 clones; only one count was recorded for 87% of them. Together, the top ten hold more than 15% of the sample.

Source material: peripheral blood. The source of this sequence is a human donor in a cohort sampled during active COVID-19.

The CDR3 reads as follows: CASSYSPQEGPYGYTF. The bases are TGTGCCAGCAGTTACTCGCCTCAGGAGGGGCCTTATGGCTACACCTTC. The chain is assembled from TRBV6-6 and TRBJ1-2; possibly the D gene is TRBD1, per 5 matching bases. V was cut back by 0 bases and J by 5 bases, leaving a gap of 16 bases between them. CDR1 and CDR2, per the germline V gene (reference sequence), are MNHNY and SVGAGI. Including cysteine and phenylalanine, the CDR3 has 16 amino acids. Of all the DNA, just the CDR3 is kept, 48 bases in frame from base 1.